This T cell receptor (beta chain) was recorded in a study of control samples from healthy donors and cancer patients. Assay used: immunoSEQ multiplex PCR; TCRdb lists only in-frame clones, some missing. The table shows some 250,000 clones, with roughly 87% occurring only once. Material: PBMCs. The source is a woman in her fifties or sixties with lung cancer.

The CDR3 reads CASSERDTSGGQPQHF. CDR3 in DNA: TGTGCCAGCAGTGAACGGGACACATCGGGTGGACAGCCCCAGCATTTT. The gene calls are TRBV6-1 and TRBJ1-5; the D gene is possibly TRBD1 (6 bases). This CDR3 region has 16 residues. V gave up 2 bases and J gave up 7 bases, with 18 bases separating them. The germline V gene has CDR1 MNHNS and CDR2 SASEGT.